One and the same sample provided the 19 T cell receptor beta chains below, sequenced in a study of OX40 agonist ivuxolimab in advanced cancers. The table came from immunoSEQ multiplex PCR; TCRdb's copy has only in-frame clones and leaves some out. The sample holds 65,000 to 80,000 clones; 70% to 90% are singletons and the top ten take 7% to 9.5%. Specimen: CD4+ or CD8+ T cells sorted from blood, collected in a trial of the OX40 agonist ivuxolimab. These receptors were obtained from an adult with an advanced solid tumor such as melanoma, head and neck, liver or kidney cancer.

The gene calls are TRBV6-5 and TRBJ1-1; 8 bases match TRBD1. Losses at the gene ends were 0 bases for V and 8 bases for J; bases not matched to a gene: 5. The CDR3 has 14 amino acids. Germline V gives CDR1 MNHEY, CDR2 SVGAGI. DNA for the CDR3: TGTGCCAGCAGTTACTCCAGACAGGGGACGGAAGCTTTCTTT. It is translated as CASSYSRQGTEAFF.

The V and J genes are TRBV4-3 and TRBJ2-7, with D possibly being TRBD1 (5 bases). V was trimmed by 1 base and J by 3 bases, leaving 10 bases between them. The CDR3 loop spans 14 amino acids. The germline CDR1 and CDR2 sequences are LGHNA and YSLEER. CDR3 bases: TGCGCCAGCAGCCAAGCCCAGGGATTCTACGAGCAGTACTTC. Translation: CASSQAQGFYEQYF.

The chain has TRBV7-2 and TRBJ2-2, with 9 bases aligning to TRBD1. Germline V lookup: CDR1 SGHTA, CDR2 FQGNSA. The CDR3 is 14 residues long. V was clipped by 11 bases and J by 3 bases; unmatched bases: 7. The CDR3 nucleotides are TGTGCCTCAAGGCGGGACAGGGACACCGGGGAGCTGTTTTTT. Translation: CASRRDRDTGELFF.

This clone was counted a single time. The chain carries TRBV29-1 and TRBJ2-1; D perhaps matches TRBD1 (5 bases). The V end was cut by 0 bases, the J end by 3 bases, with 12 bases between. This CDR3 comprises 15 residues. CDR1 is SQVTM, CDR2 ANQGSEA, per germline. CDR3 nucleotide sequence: TGCAGCGTTGAAGATCAGGTCGGACACTACAATGAGCAGTTCTTC. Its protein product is CSVEDQVGHYNEQFF.

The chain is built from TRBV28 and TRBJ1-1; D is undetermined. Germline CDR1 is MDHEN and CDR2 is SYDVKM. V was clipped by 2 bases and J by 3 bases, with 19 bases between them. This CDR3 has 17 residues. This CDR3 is CASSLALPRQRDTEAFF. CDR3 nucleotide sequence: TGTGCCAGCAGTTTAGCTCTTCCTCGACAAAGGGACACTGAAGCTTTCTTT.

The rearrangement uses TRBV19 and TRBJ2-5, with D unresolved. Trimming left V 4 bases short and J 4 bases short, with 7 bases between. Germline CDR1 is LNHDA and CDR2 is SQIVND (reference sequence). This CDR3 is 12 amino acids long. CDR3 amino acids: CASSRPSETQYF. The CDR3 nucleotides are TGTGCCAGTAGTAGGCCCTCAGAGACCCAGTACTTC.

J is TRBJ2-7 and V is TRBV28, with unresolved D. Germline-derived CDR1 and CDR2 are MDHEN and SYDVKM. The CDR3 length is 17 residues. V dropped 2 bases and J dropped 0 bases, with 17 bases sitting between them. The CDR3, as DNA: TGTGCCAGCAGTTTAAGAGGCCCGGTAGACTTCTCCTACGAGCAGTACTTC. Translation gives CASSLRGPVDFSYEQYF.

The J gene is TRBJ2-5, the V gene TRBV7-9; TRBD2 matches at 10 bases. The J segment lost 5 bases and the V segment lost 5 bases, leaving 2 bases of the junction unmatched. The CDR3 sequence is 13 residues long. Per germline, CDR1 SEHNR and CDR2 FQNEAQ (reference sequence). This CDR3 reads CASSRSGGETQYF. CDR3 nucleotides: TGTGCCAGCAGCCGTAGCGGGGGGGAGACCCAGTACTTC.

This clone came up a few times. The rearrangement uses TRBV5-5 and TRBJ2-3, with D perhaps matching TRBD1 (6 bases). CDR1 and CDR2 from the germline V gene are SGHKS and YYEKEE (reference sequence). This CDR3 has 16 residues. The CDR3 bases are TGTGCAAGCCGGGCTGGGGGCGGCCTTAAGACAGATACGCAGTATTTT. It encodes CASRAGGGLKTDTQYF.

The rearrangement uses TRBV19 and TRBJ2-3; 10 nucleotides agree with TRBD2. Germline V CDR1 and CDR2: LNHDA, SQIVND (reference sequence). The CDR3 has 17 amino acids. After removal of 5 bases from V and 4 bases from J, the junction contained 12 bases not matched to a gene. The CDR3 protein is CASSVDGAGGPADTQYF. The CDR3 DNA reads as TGTGCCAGTAGTGTCGATGGAGCGGGGGGGCCCGCAGATACGCAGTATTTT. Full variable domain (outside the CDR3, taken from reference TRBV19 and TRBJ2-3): DGGITQSPKYLFRKEGQNVTLSCEQNLNHDAMYWYRQDPGQGLRLIYYSQIVNDFQKGDIAEGYSVSREKKESFPLTVTSAQKNPTAFYLCASSVDGAGGPADTQYFGPGTRLTVL.

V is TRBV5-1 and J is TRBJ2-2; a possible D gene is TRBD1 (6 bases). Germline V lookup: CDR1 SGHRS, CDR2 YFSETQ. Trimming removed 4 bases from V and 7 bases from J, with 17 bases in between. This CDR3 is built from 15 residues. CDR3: CASSPGQQQNGELFF. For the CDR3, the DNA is TGCGCCAGCAGCCCCGGACAGCAGCAGAACGGGGAGCTGTTTTTT.

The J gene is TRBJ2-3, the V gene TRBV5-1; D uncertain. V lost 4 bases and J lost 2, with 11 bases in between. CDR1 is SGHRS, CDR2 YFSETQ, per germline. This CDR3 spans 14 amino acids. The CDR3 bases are TGCGCCAGCAGCAATTGGGGATTCACAGATACGCAGTATTTT. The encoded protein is CASSNWGFTDTQYF.

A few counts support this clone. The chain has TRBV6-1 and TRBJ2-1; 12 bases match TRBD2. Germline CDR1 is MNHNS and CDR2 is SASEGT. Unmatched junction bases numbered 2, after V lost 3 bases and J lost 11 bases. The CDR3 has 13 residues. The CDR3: CASSDLAGGQQFF. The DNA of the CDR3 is TGTGCCAGCAGTGATCTAGCGGGGGGGCAGCAGTTCTTC.

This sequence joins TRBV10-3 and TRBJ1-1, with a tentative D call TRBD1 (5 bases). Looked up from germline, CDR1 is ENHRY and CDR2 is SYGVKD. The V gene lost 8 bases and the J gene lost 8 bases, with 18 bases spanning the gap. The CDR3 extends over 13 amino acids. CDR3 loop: CAIYSGDVGEAFF. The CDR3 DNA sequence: TGTGCCATCTACTCCGGGGACGTTGGGGAAGCTTTCTTT.

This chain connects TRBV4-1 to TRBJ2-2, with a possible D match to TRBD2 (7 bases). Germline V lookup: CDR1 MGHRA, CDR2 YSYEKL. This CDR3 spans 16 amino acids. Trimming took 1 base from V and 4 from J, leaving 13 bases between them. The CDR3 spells CASSQAGGGGTGELFF. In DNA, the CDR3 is TGCGCCAGCAGCCAAGCGGGGGGAGGGGGCACCGGGGAGCTGTTTTTT.

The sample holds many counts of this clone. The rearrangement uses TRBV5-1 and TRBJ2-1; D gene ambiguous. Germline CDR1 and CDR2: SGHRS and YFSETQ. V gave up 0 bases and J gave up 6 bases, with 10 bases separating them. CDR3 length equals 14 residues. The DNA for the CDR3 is TGCGCCAGCAGCTTGGGGGCGCAGGCCAATGAGCAGTTCTTC. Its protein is CASSLGAQANEQFF.

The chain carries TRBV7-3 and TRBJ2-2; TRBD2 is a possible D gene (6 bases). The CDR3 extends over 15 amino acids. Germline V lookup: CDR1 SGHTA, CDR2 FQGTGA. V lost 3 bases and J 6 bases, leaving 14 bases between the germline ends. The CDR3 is CASSFLAGGAGELFF. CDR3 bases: TGTGCCAGCAGCTTCCTTGCGGGCGGGGCCGGGGAGCTGTTTTTT.

Here the CDR3 reads CASSLTGQTEAFF. DNA of the CDR3: TGTGCCAGCAGTCTGACAGGGCAGACTGAAGCTTTCTTT. The V gene is TRBV7-3, the J gene TRBJ1-1; 7 nucleotides match TRBD1. J was trimmed by 5 bases and V by 6 bases; bases with no gene match: 6. CDR3 length: 13 amino acids. The germline CDR1 and CDR2 sequences are SGHTA and FQGTGA.

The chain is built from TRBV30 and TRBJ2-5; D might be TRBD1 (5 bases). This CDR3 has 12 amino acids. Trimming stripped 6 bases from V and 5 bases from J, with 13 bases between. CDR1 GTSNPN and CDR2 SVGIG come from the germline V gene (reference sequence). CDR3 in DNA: TGTGCCTGTCGCAGGGTAGGGGAGACCCAGTACTTC. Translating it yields CACRRVGETQYF.